This T cell receptor beta chain appears in the sequencing data of a study of T-cell reconstitution after alpha-beta-depleted transplantation in children. Trimming pared 8 bases from V and 4 bases from J, leaving 11 bases between. The germline V gene has CDR1 SGHTA and CDR2 FQGNSA. This CDR3 comprises 12 residues. This clonotype showed up many times. For TCRbeta, the library was prepared with unique molecular identifiers. TCRdb reprocessed the PCR reads via MiXCR and lists one record per CDR3 protein. There are 400,000 to 500,000 distinct CDR3 sequences in the sample; under 13% occur only once, and roughly 5.5% lies in the top ten.

The chain uses TRBV7-2 and TRBJ1-1; D is unclear. The sequence derives from a human donor who donated a stem cell graft to a child with acute myeloid leukemia. The material was PBMCs from the stem cell graft donor, obtained from the stem cell graft. The CDR3 spells CASGVRVTEAFF. The DNA for the CDR3 is TGTGCCAGCGGGGTTAGGGTCACTGAAGCTTTCTTT.